Below, one T cell receptor beta chain is given with its context. It has no known antigen specificity. Base qualities are not at hand, and no much larger clone is one base apart. This entry is derived from a study of blood T cell repertoires in COVID-19 (dated by TCRdb to 2020 to 2022). At the level of the whole study: Samples from collaborators originated in the United States, Italy and Spain and spanned both the acute and convalescent phases of COVID-19. HLA class I and class II types, where available, came from metadata supplied by the sample provider rather than from assay-based typing. The sample metadata nearly always contained a de-identified subject ID, COVID-19 status, age in years and sex. Samples came from the ongoing ImmuneRACE study (first 160 participants) plus 1,254 subjects from 6 global collaborators. The repertoires were released in a freely available public database intended as a resource for research on the immune response to SARS-CoV-2. The material from the prospective study consisted of cDNA or gDNA derived from T cells, B-cell-depleted T cells, or PBMCs. The dataset comprised deeply sampled blood TCRbeta repertoires from subjects exposed to, actively infected with, or recovered from COVID-19. Overall study outcomes, separate from this receptor: How much clinical and demographic metadata was included differed by source and by participant, and the metadata was provided uncurated.

The collaborating institutions used their own protocols to collect whole blood in K2EDTA tubes. For TCRbeta analysis, collaborator samples were shipped as frozen whole blood, as isolated PBMCs, or as DNA extracted from either sample type. The V end loses 8 bases and the J end loses 3 bases, and a stretch of 15 bases separates them. The germline V gene encodes CDR1 MDHEN and CDR2 SYDVKM. The CDR3 contains 14 residues, cysteine and phenylalanine counted. CDR3 DNA only is kept here, 42 bases in frame from base 1. The immunoSEQ Assay, a bias-controlled multiplex PCR, was used to amplify TCRbeta CDR3 regions from genomic DNA. The study's processing was this. The number of nucleated cells in each sample was estimated from the amplification of reference gene primers within the assay. To quantify the absolute abundance of each unique TCRbeta CDR3 rearrangement, sequence reads were collapsed and filtered. For each sample, productive Simpson clonality was calculated by taking the square root of Simpson's diversity index across productive rearrangements. TCRdb mirrors the immuneACCESS table, restricted to in-frame sequences. Some clones are absent from its copies; in checked studies, under half trace to an unresolved V gene, and the reason for the others is unknown. From that table come the V and J calls and clone size; the DNA was used to work out D and trimming. Here the sample has around 100,000 clones; around 90% occur a single time. Around 6% of the sample is held by the ten biggest clonotypes.

Specimen: peripheral blood. The TCR comes from a woman aged 55-70 years with acute or convalescent COVID-19. Recombination connected TRBV28 to TRBJ2-3, with TRBD2 tentatively as D gene (7 bases match). CDR3 sequence: CASGRGSSTDTQYF. DNA sequence: TGTGCCAGCGGGAGGGGGAGTAGTACAGATACGCAGTATTTT.